These 20 T cell receptor beta chains were sequenced from one sample in a study of cytomegalovirus exposure and HLA in healthy donors. The assay was immunoSEQ multiplex PCR, and TCRdb's table has in-frame clones only and misses some. The sample lists about 73,000 clones, 85% to 95% seen once, with about 3% in the top ten. The sample was PBMCs. These receptor sequences come from a young man in good health and CMV-seronegative.

DNA for the CDR3: TGTGCCAGCAGCCGGAGACTAGCGGGGGGGGTCAGCTCCTACGAGCAGTACTTC. Its translation is CASSRRLAGGVSSYEQYF. This rearrangement joins TRBV11-2 to TRBJ2-7; 14 bases are a match to TRBD2. This CDR3 is built from 18 residues. V shed 5 bases and J 0 bases; nucleotides not matched to a gene: 9. Germline CDR1 and CDR2: SGHAT and FQNNGV. Full variable domain (rest looked up from reference TRBV11-2 and TRBJ2-7): EAGVAQSPRYKIIEKRQSVAFWCNPISGHATLYWYQQILGQGPKLLIQFQNNGVVDDSQLPKDRFSAERLKGVDSTLKIQPAKLEDSAVYLCASSRRLAGGVSSYEQYFGPGTRLTVT.

This clone came up once. The CDR3 nucleotides read TGTGCCACCAGCAGAAACAGGGCTAGGGCTGAAGCTTTCTTT. It encodes CATSRNRARAEAFF. The rearrangement uses TRBV15 and TRBJ1-1, with a tentative D call TRBD1 (6 bases). V lost 2 bases to trimming and J lost 6 bases, with 13 bases between them. Germline loops: CDR1 LNHNV, CDR2 YYDKDF (reference sequence). This CDR3 comprises 14 residues.

The chain carries TRBV9 and TRBJ1-3, with D possibly being TRBD1 (5 bases). Germline CDR1 and CDR2: SGDLS and YYNGEE. The CDR3 length is 17 residues. Trimming pared 0 bases from V and 0 bases from J, leaving 13 bases between. The CDR3 here is CASSVVSGGISGNTIYF. CDR3 DNA sequence: TGTGCCAGCAGCGTAGTTTCCGGGGGGATCTCTGGAAACACCATATATTTT.

The rearrangement links TRBV7-6 to TRBJ1-1; possible D gene TRBD1, 5 bases. This CDR3 is 13 amino acids long. V gave up 5 bases and J gave up 7 bases, with 14 bases separating them. CDR1 and CDR2 from the germline V gene are SGHVS and FNYEAQ. CDR3 bases: TGTGCCAGCAGCCAGAGCGGGGCATTTGAAGCTTTCTTT. It is translated as CASSQSGAFEAFF.

The CDR3 bases are TGTGCCAGCAGTCCGACAGGCCTGCACACCATATATTTT. It specifies CASSPTGLHTIYF. The V gene is TRBV28, the J gene TRBJ1-3, with D maybe TRBD1 (6 bases). The germline CDR1 and CDR2 sequences are MDHEN and SYDVKM. This CDR3 is 13 amino acids long. The ends were cut back, 5 bases at V and 8 bases at J, with 13 bases in the middle.

The chain uses TRBV25-1 and TRBJ2-1, with 10 bases fitting TRBD2. This CDR3 region has 14 residues. With 2 bases clipped from V and 7 bases from J, the junction kept 2 bases outside the gene matches. Per germline, CDR1 MGHDK and CDR2 SYGVNS. The CDR3 nucleotides read TGTGCCAGCAGTGAACTAGCGGGGGTGAATGAGCAGTTCTTC. Translating gives CASSELAGVNEQFF.

Here the CDR3 DNA reads TGCGCCAGCAGCTGGGACAGGGGGCAGCCCCAGCATTTT. Protein product: CASSWDRGQPQHF. This chain joins TRBV5-1 and TRBJ1-5, with 11 positions matching TRBD1. The length of the CDR3 is 13 residues. CDR1 and CDR2 from the germline V gene are SGHRS and YFSETQ. The J segment lost 7 bases and the V segment lost 3 bases, leaving 0 bases of the junction unmatched. The whole variable domain, filled in from reference TRBV5-1 and TRBJ1-5, reads KAGVTQTPRYLIKTRGQQVTLSCSPISGHRSVSWYQQTPGQGLQFLFEYFSETQRNKGNFPGRFSGRQFSNSRSEMNVSTLELGDSALYLCASSWDRGQPQHFGDGTRLSIL.

The chain employs TRBV11-3 and TRBJ2-1, with D perhaps matching TRBD2 (6 bases). Trimming removed 1 base from V and 8 bases from J, with 9 bases in between. The CDR3 is 13 residues long. Germline CDR1 and CDR2: SGHNT and YENEEA. CDR3 region: CASSLVERDEQFF. In nucleotides, the CDR3 is TGTGCCAGCAGCTTAGTCGAGCGGGATGAGCAGTTCTTC.

The chain uses TRBV19 and TRBJ2-7; possible D gene TRBD2, 6 bases. Germline V gene data show CDR1 as LNHDA and CDR2 as SQIVND (reference sequence). Between the trimmed V and J ends, which lost 5 bases and 2 bases, there was a span of 13 bases. This CDR3 contains 14 residues. The CDR3 protein is CASSLEGETYEQYF. The CDR3 DNA follows: TGTGCCAGTAGTTTGGAGGGAGAAACCTACGAGCAGTACTTC. The complete variable domain, with remaining parts taken from reference TRBV19 and TRBJ2-7, reads DGGITQSPKYLFRKEGQNVTLSCEQNLNHDAMYWYRQDPGQGLRLIYYSQIVNDFQKGDIAEGYSVSREKKESFPLTVTSAQKNPTAFYLCASSLEGETYEQYFGPGTRLTVT.

This clone has only one observation. The chain uses TRBV7-9 and TRBJ2-7, with 12 nucleotides matching TRBD2. J was trimmed by 2 bases and V by 5 bases; bases with no gene match: 10. The V gene's germline CDR1 is SEHNR and CDR2 FQNEAQ (reference sequence). This CDR3 region has 17 residues. The CDR3 spells CASSQTGTSGSTYEQYF. CDR3 nucleotide sequence: TGTGCCAGCAGCCAAACAGGGACTAGCGGGTCCACCTACGAGCAGTACTTC.

The chain links TRBV18 to TRBJ2-2; a weak D match, TRBD1 (5 bases). Trimming took 4 bases from V and 7 from J, leaving 10 bases between them. Germline values: CDR1 KGHSH, CDR2 LQKENI. This CDR3 contains 13 residues. In DNA form, the CDR3 reads TGTGCCAGCTCACTTATCAGGGACGGGGAGCTGTTTTTT. Protein: CASSLIRDGELFF.

The chain combines TRBV5-4 with TRBJ2-7, with D tentatively TRBD1 (5 bases). V was pared by 0 bases and J by 0 bases, with 10 bases between. CDR3 length: 15 residues. Looked up from germline, CDR1 is SGHNT and CDR2 is YYREEE (reference sequence). The DNA of the CDR3 is TGTGCCAGCAGCTTGGGGGGCAGGAGCTCCTACGAGCAGTACTTC. It specifies CASSLGGRSSYEQYF. Drawing the rest from reference TRBV5-4 and TRBJ2-7, the complete variable domain is ETGVTQSPTHLIKTRGQQVTLRCSSQSGHNTVSWYQQALGQGPQFIFQYYREEENGRGNFPPRFSGLQFPNYSSELNVNALELDDSALYLCASSLGGRSSYEQYFGPGTRLTVT.

The V and J genes are TRBV2 and TRBJ2-3, with a possible D match to TRBD2 (5 bases). V was trimmed by 11 bases and J by 1 base, leaving 16 bases between them. Germline V gene data show CDR1 as SNHLY and CDR2 as FYNNEI. The CDR3 covers 14 residues. DNA for the CDR3: TGTGCCTACCTCGAACCCGGGGGCACAGATACGCAGTATTTT. Amino acid sequence: CAYLEPGGTDTQYF.

J is TRBJ2-4 and V is TRBV6-5, with TRBD2 identical over 14 bases. Germline CDR1 MNHEY, CDR2 SVGAGI. The CDR3 runs 14 residues. V lost 5 bases and J lost 8; bases outside the gene matches: 2. CDR3 sequence reads: CASSRLAGGDIQYF. CDR3 bases: TGTGCCAGCAGTCGACTAGCGGGGGGGGACATTCAGTACTTC.

The J gene is TRBJ2-1, the V gene TRBV19; D ambiguous. Germline CDR1 and CDR2: LNHDA and SQIVND (reference sequence). V lost 4 bases, J lost 9 bases, and 16 bases lay in between. The CDR3 consists of 14 residues. CDR3 nucleotides: TGTGCCAGTAGTAAGGCCTTAAGCCCAGGTGAGCAGTTCTTC. Residues: CASSKALSPGEQFF. The full variable domain, in which reference TRBV19 and TRBJ2-1 provide the parts outside the CDR3, is DGGITQSPKYLFRKEGQNVTLSCEQNLNHDAMYWYRQDPGQGLRLIYYSQIVNDFQKGDIAEGYSVSREKKESFPLTVTSAQKNPTAFYLCASSKALSPGEQFFGPGTRLTVL.

This chain uses TRBV6-5 with TRBJ1-1; D may be TRBD1 (5 bases). Germline CDR1 is MNHEY and CDR2 is SVGAGI. Trimming stripped 2 bases from V and 8 bases from J, with 12 bases between. The CDR3 sequence is 13 residues long. The CDR3 region has the DNA TGTGCCAGCAGTTACGGGGCATCGAGGGAAGCTTTCTTT. This encodes CASSYGASREAFF.

A few counts support this clone. The chain carries TRBV6-6 and TRBJ2-7, with 10 bases fitting TRBD1. Germline V lookup: CDR1 MNHNY, CDR2 SVGAGI (reference sequence). CDR3 length: 16 residues. V dropped 2 bases and J dropped 2; count of bases not matched to a gene: 6. CDR3 sequence: CASSYQTGQGAYEQYF. CDR3 coding DNA: TGTGCCAGCAGTTACCAAACTGGACAGGGGGCCTACGAGCAGTACTTC.

The V call is TRBV2, the J call TRBJ1-2, with D uncertain. Germline V gene data show CDR1 as SNHLY and CDR2 as FYNNEI. The CDR3 runs 11 residues. V dropped 11 bases and J dropped 7 bases, with 14 bases sitting between them. CDR3 sequence reads: CAGRALRGYTF. In DNA, the CDR3 is TGTGCCGGGCGCGCGCTTCGTGGCTACACCTTC. Combining the CDR3 with reference TRBV2 and TRBJ1-2 gives the whole variable domain EPEVTQTPSHQVTQMGQEVILRCVPISNHLYFYWYRQILGQKVEFLVSFYNNEISEKSEIFDDQFSVERPDGSNFTLKIRSTKLEDSAMYFCAGRALRGYTFGSGTRLTVV.

V is TRBV27 and J is TRBJ1-1; TRBD1 might be the D (5 bases). The CDR3 extends over 14 amino acids. V was pared by 6 bases and J by 5 bases, with 16 bases between. Germline CDR1 and CDR2: MNHEY and SMNVEV (reference sequence). The CDR3 reads CASSETRQRTEAFF. CDR3 nucleotides: TGTGCCAGCAGCGAAACACGACAGAGAACTGAAGCTTTCTTT.

The CDR3 nucleotides read TGTGCCAGCAGCTTGGCAGGGACTAATGAAAAACTGTTTTTT. It encodes CASSLAGTNEKLFF. The V call is TRBV5-5, the J call TRBJ1-4; TRBD1 is a possible D gene (5 bases). Germline CDR1 reads SGHKS; CDR2 reads YYEKEE (reference sequence). V was cut by 0 bases and J by 2 bases, with 5 bases left in between. The CDR3 runs 14 residues.